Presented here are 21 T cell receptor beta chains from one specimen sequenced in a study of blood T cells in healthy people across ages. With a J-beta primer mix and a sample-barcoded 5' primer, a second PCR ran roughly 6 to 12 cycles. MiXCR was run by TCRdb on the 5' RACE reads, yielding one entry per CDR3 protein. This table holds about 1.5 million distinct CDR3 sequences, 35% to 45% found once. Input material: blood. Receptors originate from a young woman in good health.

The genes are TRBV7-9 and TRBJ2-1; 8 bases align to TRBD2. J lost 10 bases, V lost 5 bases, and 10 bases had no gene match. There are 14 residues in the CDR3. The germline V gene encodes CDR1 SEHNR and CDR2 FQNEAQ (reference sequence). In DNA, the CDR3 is TGTGCCAGCAGCGATACGGGGGGGGGTCGAGAGCAGTTCTTC. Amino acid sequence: CASSDTGGGREQFF.

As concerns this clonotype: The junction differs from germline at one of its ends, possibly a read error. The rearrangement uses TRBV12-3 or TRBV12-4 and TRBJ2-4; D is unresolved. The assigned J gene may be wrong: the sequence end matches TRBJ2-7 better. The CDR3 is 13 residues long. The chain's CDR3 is CAISFASTHEQYF. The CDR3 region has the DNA TGTGCCATCAGTTTCGCTAGTACCCACGAGCAGTACTTC.

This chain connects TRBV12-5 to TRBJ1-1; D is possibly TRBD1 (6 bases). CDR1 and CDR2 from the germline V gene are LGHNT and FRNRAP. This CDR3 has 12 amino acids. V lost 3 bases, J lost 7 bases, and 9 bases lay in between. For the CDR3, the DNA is TGTGCTAGTGGTTTTCTGACAGGTGAAGCTTTCTTT. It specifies CASGFLTGEAFF.

CDR3 residues: CASSHSGTGFRNTIYF. CDR3 in DNA: TGTGCCAGCAGTCATTCCGGGACAGGTTTTAGGAACACCATATATTTT. The gene calls are TRBV28 and TRBJ1-3, with TRBD1 matching over 8 bases. The ends lost 5 bases at V and 7 bases at J; junction bases unmatched: 13. The germline V gene has CDR1 MDHEN and CDR2 SYDVKM. CDR3 length: 16 residues.

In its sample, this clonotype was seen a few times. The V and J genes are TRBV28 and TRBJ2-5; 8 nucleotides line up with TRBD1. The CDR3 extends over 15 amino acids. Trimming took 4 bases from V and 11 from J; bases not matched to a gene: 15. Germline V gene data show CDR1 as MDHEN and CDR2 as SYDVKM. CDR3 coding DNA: TGTGCCAGCAGTTCAACCGGGACAGGAATCGATGAGCAGTACTTC. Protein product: CASSSTGTGIDEQYF.

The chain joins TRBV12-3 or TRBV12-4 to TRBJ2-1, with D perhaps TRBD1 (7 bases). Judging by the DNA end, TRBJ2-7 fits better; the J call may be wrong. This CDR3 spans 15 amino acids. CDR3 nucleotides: TGTGCCAGCAGTTTATTAACCTCAGGGGGGCGAGAGCAGTACTTC. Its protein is CASSLLTSGGREQYF.

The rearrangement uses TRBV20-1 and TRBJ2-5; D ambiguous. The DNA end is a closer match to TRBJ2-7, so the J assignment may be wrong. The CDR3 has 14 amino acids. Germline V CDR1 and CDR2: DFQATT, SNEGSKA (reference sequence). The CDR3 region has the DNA TGCAGTGCTAGAGATCGAGATGGAAACTACGAGCAGTACTTC. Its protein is CSARDRDGNYEQYF.

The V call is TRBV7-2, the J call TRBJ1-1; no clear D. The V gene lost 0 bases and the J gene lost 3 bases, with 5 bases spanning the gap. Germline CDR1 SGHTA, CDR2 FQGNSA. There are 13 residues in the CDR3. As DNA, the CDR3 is TGTGCCAGCAGCTTAGCAGGTCACACTGAAGCTTTCTTT. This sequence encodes CASSLAGHTEAFF.

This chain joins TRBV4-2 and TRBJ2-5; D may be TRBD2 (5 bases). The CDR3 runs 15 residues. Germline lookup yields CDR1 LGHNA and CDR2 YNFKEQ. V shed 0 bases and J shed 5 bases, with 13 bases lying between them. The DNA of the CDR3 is TGTGCCAGCAGCCAAGACCGAGGGCTTGGCGAGACCCAGTACTTC. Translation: CASSQDRGLGETQYF.

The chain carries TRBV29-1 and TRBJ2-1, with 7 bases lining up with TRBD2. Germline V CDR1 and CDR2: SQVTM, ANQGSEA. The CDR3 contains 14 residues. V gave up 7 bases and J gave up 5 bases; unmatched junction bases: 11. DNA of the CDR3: TGCAGCGGCCTTTGGGGGGGGGGACACAATGAGCAGTTCTTC. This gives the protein CSGLWGGGHNEQFF.

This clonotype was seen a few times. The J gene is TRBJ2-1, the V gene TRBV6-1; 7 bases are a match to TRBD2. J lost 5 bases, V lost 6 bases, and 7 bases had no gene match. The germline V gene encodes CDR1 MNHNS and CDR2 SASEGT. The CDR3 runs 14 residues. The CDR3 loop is CASREMGLHNEQFF. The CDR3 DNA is TGTGCCAGCAGGGAAATGGGACTACACAATGAGCAGTTCTTC.

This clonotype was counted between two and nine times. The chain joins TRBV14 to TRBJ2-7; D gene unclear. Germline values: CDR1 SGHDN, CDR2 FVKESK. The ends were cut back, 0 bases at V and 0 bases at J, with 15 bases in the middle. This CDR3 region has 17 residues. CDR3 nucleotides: TGTGCCAGCAGCCAAGATATCCGAGTTGGAAGCTCCTACGAGCAGTACTTC. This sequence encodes CASSQDIRVGSSYEQYF.

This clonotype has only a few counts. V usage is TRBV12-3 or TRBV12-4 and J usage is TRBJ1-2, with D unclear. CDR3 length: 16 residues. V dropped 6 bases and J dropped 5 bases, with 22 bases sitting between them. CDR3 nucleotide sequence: TGTGCCAGCAGCCCAAAAACCGGGATCAGGTTATATGGCTACACCTTC. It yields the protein CASSPKTGIRLYGYTF.

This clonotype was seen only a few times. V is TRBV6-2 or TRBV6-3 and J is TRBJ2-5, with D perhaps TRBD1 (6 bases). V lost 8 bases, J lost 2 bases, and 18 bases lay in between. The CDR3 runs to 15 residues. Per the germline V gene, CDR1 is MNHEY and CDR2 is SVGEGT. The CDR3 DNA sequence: TGTGCCAGCCATAAGACAGGCATCCATCAAGAGACCCAGTACTTC. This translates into CASHKTGIHQETQYF.

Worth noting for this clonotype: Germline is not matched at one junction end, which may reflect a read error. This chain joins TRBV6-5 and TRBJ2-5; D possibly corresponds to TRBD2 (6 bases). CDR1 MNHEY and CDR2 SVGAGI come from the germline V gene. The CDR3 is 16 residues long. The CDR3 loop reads CASSYSFWRGQETQYF. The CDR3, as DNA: TGTGCCAGCAGCTACTCGTTTTGGCGGGGCCAAGAGACCCAGTACTTC.

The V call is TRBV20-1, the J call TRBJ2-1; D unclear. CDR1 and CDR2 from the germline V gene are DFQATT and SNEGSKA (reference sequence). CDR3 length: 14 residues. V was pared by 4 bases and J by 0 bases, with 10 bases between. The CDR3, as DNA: TGCAGTGCTAAGGACCCTAGCTCCTACAATGAGCAGTTCTTC. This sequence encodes CSAKDPSSYNEQFF.

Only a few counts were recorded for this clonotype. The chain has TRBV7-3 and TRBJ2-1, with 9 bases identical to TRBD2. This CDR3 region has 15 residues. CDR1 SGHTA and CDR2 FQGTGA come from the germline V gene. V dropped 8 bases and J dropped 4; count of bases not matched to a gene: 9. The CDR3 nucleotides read TGTGCCAGCGGGGCCGATAGCGGGAGTTACAATGAGCAGTTCTTC. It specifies CASGADSGSYNEQFF.

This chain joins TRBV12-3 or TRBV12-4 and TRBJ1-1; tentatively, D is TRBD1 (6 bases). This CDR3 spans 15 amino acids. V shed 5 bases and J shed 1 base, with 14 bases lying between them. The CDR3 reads CASSAIRGRNTEAFF. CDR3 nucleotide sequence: TGTGCCAGCAGTGCCATCAGGGGAAGGAACACTGAAGCTTTCTTT.

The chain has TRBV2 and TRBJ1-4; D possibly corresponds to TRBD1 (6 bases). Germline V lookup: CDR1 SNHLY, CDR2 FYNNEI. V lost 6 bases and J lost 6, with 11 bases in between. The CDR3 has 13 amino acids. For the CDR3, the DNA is TGTGCCAGCAGGGGGACAAGCTATGAAAAACTGTTTTTT. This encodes CASRGTSYEKLFF.

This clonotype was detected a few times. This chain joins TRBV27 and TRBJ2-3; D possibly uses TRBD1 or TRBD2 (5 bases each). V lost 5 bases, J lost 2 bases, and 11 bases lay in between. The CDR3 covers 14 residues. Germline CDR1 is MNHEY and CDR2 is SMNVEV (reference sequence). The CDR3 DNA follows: TGTGCCAGCAGTAGGCCGGGACCCACAGATACGCAGTATTTT. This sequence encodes CASSRPGPTDTQYF.

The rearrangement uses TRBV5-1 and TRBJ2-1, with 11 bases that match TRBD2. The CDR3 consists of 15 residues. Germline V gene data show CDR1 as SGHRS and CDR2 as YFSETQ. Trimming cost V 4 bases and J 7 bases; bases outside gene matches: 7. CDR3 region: CASSHSGGALNEQFF. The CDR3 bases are TGCGCCAGCAGCCATAGCGGGGGGGCTCTGAATGAGCAGTTCTTC.